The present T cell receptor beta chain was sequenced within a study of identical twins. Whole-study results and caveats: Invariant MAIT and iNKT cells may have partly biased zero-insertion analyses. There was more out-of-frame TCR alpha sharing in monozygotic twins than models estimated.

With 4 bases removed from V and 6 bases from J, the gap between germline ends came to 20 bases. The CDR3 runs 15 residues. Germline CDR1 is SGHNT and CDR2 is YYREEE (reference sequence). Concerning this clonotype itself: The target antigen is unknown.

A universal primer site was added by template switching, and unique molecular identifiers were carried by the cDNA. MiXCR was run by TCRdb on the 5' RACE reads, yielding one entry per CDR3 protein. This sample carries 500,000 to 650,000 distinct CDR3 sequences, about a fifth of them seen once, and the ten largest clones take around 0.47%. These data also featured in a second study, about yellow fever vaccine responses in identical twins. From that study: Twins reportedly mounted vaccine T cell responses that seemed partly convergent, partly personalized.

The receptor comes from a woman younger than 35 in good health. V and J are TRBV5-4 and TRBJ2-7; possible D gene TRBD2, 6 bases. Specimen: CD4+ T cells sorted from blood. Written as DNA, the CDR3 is TGTGCCAGCAGCCCACCGGGACCCCAGGAGGGCGAGCAGTACTTC. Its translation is CASSPPGPQEGEQYF.